This TCR beta chain was documented in a study of T cell responses to AZD1222 COVID-19 vaccine. Study summary: Second-dose intervals near 4 or 12 weeks were combined.

A note on this clone: As yet, its antigen is unknown.

Study-wide points: Per reports, nearly half of all spike-specific TCRs target regions that are unmutated in variants.

Generated by immunoSEQ multiplex PCR, the TCRdb table keeps only in-frame clones and is missing some. The sample has approximately 140,000 clones; 93% are singletons. CDR1 is MDHEN, CDR2 SYDVKM, per germline. The CDR3 consists of 15 residues. Germline trimming cut 5 bases from V and 9 bases from J; bases unmatched to any gene: 13. The TCR was taken from an adult in good health. The sequenced sample was peripheral blood, obtained on day 0 of AZD1222 vaccination. The chain couples TRBV28 to TRBJ2-7, with TRBD2 matching 10 bases. CDR3 amino acids: CASSPNDGLAETQYF. For the CDR3, the DNA is TGTGCCAGCAGTCCCAATGACGGACTAGCGGAGACGCAGTACTTC.